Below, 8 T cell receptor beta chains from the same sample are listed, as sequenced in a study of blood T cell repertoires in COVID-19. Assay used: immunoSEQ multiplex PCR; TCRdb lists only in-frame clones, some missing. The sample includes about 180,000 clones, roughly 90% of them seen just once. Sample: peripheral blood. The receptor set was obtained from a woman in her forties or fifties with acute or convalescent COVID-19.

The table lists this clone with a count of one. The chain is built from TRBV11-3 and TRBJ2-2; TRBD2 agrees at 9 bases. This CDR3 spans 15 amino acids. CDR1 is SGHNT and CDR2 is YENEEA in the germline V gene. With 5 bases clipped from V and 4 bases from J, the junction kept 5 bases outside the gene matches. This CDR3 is CASSPDSGSTGELFF. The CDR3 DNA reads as TGTGCCAGCAGCCCCGATAGCGGGAGCACCGGGGAGCTGTTTTTT. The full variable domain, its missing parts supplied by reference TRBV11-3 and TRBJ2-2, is EAGVVQSPRYKIIEKKQPVAFWCNPISGHNTLYWYLQNLGQGPELLIRYENEEAVDDSQLPKDRFSAERLKGVDSTLKIQPAELGDSAVYLCASSPDSGSTGELFFGEGSRLTVL.

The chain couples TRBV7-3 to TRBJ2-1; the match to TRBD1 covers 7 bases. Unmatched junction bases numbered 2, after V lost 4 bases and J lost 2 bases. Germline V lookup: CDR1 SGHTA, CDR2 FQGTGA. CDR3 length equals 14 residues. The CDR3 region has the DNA TGTGCCAGCAGCTCGACAGGGACCTACAATGAGCAGTTCTTC. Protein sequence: CASSSTGTYNEQFF.

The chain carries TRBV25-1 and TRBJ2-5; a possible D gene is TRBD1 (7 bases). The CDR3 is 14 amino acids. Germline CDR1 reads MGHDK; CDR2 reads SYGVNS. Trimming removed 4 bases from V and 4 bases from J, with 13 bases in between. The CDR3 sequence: CASSAGGGLETQYF. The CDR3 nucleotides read TGTGCCAGCAGTGCAGGAGGGGGCTTAGAGACCCAGTACTTC.

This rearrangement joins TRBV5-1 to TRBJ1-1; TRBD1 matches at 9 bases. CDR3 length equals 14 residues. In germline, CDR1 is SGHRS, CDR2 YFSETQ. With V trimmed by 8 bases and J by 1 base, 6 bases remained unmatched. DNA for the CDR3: TGCGCCAGTCGACAGGGGGATAGGAACACTGAAGCTTTCTTT. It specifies CASRQGDRNTEAFF. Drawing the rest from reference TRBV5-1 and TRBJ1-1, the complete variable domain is KAGVTQTPRYLIKTRGQQVTLSCSPISGHRSVSWYQQTPGQGLQFLFEYFSETQRNKGNFPGRFSGRQFSNSRSEMNVSTLELGDSALYLCASRQGDRNTEAFFGQGTRLTVV.

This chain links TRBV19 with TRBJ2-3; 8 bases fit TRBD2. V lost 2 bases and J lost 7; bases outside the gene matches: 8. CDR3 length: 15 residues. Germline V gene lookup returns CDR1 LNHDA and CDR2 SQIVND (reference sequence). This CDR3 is CASSIRAGERYTQYF. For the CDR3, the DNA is TGTGCCAGTAGTATACGAGCGGGAGAGAGGTATACGCAGTATTTT.

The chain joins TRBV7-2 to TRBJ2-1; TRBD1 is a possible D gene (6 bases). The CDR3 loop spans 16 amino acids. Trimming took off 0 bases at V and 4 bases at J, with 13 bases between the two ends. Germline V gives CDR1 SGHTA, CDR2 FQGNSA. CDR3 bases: TGTGCCAGCAGCTTAGCGAGCGGACAGTTATACAATGAGCAGTTCTTC. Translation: CASSLASGQLYNEQFF.

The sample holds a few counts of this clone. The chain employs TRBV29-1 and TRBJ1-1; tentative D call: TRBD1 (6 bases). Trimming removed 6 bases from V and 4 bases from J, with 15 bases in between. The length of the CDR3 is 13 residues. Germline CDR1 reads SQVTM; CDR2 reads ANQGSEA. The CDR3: CSVQDREATEAFF. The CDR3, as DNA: TGCAGCGTACAGGACAGAGAGGCCACTGAAGCTTTCTTT.

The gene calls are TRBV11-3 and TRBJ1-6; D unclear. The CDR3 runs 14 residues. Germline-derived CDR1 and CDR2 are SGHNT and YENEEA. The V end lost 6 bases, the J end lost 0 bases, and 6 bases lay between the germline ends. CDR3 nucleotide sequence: TGTGCCAGCAGACAAAGCTCCTATAATTCACCCCTCCACTTT. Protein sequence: CASRQSSYNSPLHF.